The sample holds a few counts of the clone carrying this T cell receptor (beta chain). V dropped 3 bases and J dropped 7; count of bases not matched to a gene: 3. This CDR3 has 16 residues. Germline CDR1 and CDR2: LNHDA and SQIVND (reference sequence). These data come from a study of cytomegalovirus exposure and HLA in healthy donors. Study context: HLA-typed donors contributed around 82 million unique TCRs, which were held in an early data release.

PCR amplification relied on 60 Vbeta primers (plus 13 Jbeta primers). Sequencing used immunoSEQ multiplex PCR; TCRdb keeps in-frame clones, though not all of them. The sample carries about 110,000 clones, approximately 81% recorded once. The J gene is TRBJ2-1, the V gene TRBV19; 16 bases match TRBD2. The sample comprised PBMCs. This sequence originates from a woman in her thirties in good health and CMV-seronegative. CDR3 in DNA: TGTGCCAGTAGTATGGGACTAGCGGGAGGGATAAATGAGCAGTTCTTC. Its translation is CASSMGLAGGINEQFF.